The TCR beta chain under discussion was sequenced for a study of blood T cell repertoires in COVID-19. Overall study: Material from acute and convalescent COVID-19 was sourced from the United States, Italy and Spain. From T cells, B-cell-depleted T cells, or PBMCs came the material, which was cDNA or gDNA.

Germline V CDR1 and CDR2: LGHNA, YNFKEQ. This CDR3 contains 12 residues. V was pared by 4 bases and J by 9 bases, with 12 bases between. This clone has a count of ten or more. In the authors' workflow: Using reference gene primer amplification, nucleated cell counts were estimated. Libraries were prepared by immunoSEQ multiplex PCR; TCRdb keeps only in-frame clonotypes and omits some of them. D and trimming come from the DNA, and the V and J calls and clone size come from that table. The sample has 100,000 to 150,000 clones, 60% to 80% seen once. Patients from Seattle were sampled longitudinally, starting during active infection.

V is TRBV4-2 and J is TRBJ1-1; no reliable D call. Sequencing was done on a sample of peripheral blood. This TCR came from an elderly man with COVID-19, enrolled during active disease. For the CDR3, the DNA is TGTGCCAGCAGCCCAAGGGAGGACCAAGCTTTCTTT. Translation: CASSPREDQAFF.